This section outlines one TCR beta chain sequence together with its context. The target antigen is unknown. The data were produced by immunoSEQ multiplex PCR, yet TCRdb's version contains in-frame clones alone and is incomplete. The table shows some 150,000 clones, with around 92% occurring only once. This sample stems from a study of T cell responses to AZD1222 COVID-19 vaccine. In the study overall: Pooling of second doses given at about 4 or about 12 weeks was done. General study findings and limits: Seropositivity was recorded at baseline in only a handful of AZD1222 recipients. Elevations in Spike-specific TCR breadth and depth followed administration of two AZD1222 doses. Per reports, nearly half of all spike-specific TCRs target regions that are unmutated in variants.

The receptor's source is an adult in good health. Material: peripheral blood, obtained on day 0 of AZD1222 vaccination.

The DNA for the CDR3 is TGTGCCAGTAGTATCCAGCGGGGCACAGATACGCAGTATTTT. Residues: CASSIQRGTDTQYF. The rearrangement uses TRBV19 and TRBJ2-3, with a tentative D call TRBD2 (6 bases). The V and J ends lost 3 bases and 1 base respectively, with 8 bases between them. The CDR3 contains 14 residues. CDR1 is LNHDA and CDR2 is SQIVND in the germline V gene (reference sequence).